This record covers a single T cell receptor (beta chain). V lost 4 bases, J lost 3 bases, and 9 bases lay in between. Germline V CDR1 and CDR2: SGHTA, FQGNSA. The CDR3 is 13 residues long. The source of the sample is a study of T cell responses to AZD1222 COVID-19 vaccine. Using immunoSEQ multiplex PCR, the repertoire was profiled, and TCRdb retains in-frame clones only, with some absent. The table records about 120,000 clones, roughly 87% of them present only once. This TCR derives from an adult in good health. V gene TRBV7-2 combines with J gene TRBJ1-1; D is unresolved. The sample here was peripheral blood, taken on day 0 of AZD1222 vaccination. The CDR3 DNA is TGTGCCAGCAGCTGGACCCTCTACACTGAAGCTTTCTTT. It codes for CASSWTLYTEAFF.